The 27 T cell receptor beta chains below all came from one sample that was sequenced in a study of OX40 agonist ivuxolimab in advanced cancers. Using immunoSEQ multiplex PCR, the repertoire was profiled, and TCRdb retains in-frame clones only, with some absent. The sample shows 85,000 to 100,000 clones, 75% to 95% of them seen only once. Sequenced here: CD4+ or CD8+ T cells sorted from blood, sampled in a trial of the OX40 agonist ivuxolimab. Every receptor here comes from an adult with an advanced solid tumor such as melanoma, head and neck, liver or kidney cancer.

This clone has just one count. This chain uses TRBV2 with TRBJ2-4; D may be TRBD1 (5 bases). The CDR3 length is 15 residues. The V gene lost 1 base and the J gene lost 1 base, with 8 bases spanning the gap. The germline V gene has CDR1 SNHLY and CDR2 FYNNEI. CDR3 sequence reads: CASSEEAGAKNIQYF. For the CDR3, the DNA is TGTGCCAGCAGTGAAGAGGCAGGGGCCAAAAACATTCAGTACTTC.

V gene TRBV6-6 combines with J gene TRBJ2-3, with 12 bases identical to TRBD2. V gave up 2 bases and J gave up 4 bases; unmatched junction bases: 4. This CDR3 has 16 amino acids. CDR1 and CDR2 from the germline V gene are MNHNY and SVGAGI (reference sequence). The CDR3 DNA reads TGTGCCAGCAGTTACATCCTAGCGGGAGGGGCAGATACGCAGTATTTT. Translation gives CASSYILAGGADTQYF.

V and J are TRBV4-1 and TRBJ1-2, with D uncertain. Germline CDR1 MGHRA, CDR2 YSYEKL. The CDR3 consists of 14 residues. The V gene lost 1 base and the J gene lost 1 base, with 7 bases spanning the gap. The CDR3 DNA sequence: TGCGCCAGCAGCCAAGCCGGGGTTAACTATGGCTACACCTTC. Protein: CASSQAGVNYGYTF.

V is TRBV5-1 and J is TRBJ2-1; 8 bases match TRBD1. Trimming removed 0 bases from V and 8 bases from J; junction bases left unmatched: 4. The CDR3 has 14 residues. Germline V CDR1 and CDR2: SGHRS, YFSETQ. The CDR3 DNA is TGCGCCAGCAGCTTGGACGGACAGGGAGATGAGCAGTTCTTC. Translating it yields CASSLDGQGDEQFF.

This CDR3 reads CATSSDRGRESTNEKLFF. CDR3 nucleotide sequence: TGTGCCACCAGCAGTGACCGTGGCAGGGAATCAACTAATGAAAAACTGTTTTTT. The chain employs TRBV15 and TRBJ1-4, with a possible D match to TRBD1 (5 bases). Trimming removed 3 bases at V and 0 bases at J, with 17 bases between. Germline CDR1 and CDR2: LNHNV and YYDKDF (reference sequence). The CDR3 has 18 residues.

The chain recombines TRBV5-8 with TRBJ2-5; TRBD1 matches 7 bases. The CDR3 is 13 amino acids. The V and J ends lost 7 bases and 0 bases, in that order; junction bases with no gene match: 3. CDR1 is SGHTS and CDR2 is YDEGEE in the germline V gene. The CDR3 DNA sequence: TGTGCCAGCGTCAGGGGGAACCAAGAGACCCAGTACTTC. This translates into CASVRGNQETQYF.

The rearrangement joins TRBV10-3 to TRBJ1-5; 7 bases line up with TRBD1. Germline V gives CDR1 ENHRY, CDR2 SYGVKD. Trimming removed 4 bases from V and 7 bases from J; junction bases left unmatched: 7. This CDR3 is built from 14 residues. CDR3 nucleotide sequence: TGTGCCATCAGTGCTGACAGGGTGGGGCAGCCCCAGCATTTT. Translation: CAISADRVGQPQHF.

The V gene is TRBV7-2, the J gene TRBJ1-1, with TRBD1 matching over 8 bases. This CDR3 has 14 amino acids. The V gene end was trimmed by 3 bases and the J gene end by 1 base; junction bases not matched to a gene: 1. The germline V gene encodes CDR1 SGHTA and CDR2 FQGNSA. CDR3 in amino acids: CASSLTGANTEAFF. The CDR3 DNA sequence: TGTGCCAGCAGCTTGACAGGGGCGAACACTGAAGCTTTCTTT. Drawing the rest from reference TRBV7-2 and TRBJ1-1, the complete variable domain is GAGVSQSPSNKVTEKGKDVELRCDPISGHTALYWYRQSLGQGLEFLIYFQGNSAPDKSGLPSDRFSAERTGGSVSTLTIQRTQQEDSAVYLCASSLTGANTEAFFGQGTRLTVV.

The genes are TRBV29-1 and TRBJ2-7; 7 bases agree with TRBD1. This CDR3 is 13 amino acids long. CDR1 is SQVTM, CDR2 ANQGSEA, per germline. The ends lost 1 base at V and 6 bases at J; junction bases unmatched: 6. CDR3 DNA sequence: TGCAGCGTTGAAGTAACAGGGGCAGGCGAGCAGTACTTC. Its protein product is CSVEVTGAGEQYF.

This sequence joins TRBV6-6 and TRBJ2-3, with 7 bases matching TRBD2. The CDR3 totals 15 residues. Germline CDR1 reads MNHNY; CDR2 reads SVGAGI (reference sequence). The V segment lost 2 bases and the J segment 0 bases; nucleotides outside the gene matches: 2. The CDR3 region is CASSYQGLSTDTQYF. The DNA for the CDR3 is TGTGCCAGCAGTTACCAGGGACTAAGCACAGATACGCAGTATTTT.

For the CDR3, the DNA is TGTGCCAGCAGAGGGTACGAGCAGTACTTC. Its translation: CASRGYEQYF. V and J are TRBV6-5 and TRBJ2-7; D not certain. With 6 bases removed from V and 4 bases from J, the gap between germline ends came to 4 bases. Germline V lookup: CDR1 MNHEY, CDR2 SVGAGI. The CDR3 extends over 10 amino acids.

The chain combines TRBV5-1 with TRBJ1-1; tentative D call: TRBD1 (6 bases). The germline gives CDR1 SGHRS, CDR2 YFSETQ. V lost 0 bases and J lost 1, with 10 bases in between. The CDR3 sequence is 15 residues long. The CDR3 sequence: CASSLDRGANTEAFF. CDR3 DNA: TGCGCCAGCAGCTTGGATCGGGGGGCGAACACTGAAGCTTTCTTT. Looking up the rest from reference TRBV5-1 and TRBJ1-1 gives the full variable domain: KAGVTQTPRYLIKTRGQQVTLSCSPISGHRSVSWYQQTPGQGLQFLFEYFSETQRNKGNFPGRFSGRQFSNSRSEMNVSTLELGDSALYLCASSLDRGANTEAFFGQGTRLTVV.

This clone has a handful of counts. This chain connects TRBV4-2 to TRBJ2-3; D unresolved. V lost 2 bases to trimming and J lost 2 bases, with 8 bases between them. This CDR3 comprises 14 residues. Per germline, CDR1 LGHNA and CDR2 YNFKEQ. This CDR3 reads CASSQPNPTDTQYF. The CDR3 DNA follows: TGTGCCAGCAGCCAACCTAATCCCACAGATACGCAGTATTTT.

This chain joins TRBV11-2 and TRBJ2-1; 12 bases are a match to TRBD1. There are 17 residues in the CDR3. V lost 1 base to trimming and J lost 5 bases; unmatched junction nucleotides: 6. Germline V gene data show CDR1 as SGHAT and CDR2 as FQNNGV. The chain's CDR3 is CASSLAVGTGGHNEQFF. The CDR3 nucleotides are TGTGCCAGCAGCTTAGCGGTGGGGACAGGGGGCCACAATGAGCAGTTCTTC.

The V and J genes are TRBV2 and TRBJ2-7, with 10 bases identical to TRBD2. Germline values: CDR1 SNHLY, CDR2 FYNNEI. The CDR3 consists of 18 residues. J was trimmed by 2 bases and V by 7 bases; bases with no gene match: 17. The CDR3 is CASISGGSGRLEAYEQYF. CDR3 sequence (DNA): TGTGCCAGCATCTCCGGGGGTAGCGGGAGGCTGGAGGCCTACGAGCAGTACTTC.

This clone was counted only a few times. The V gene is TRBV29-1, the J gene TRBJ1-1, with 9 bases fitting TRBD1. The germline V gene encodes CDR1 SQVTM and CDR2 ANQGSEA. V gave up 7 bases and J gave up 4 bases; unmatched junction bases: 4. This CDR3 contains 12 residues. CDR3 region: CSAGTGTTEAFF. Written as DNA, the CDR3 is TGCAGCGCCGGGACAGGGACCACTGAAGCTTTCTTT.

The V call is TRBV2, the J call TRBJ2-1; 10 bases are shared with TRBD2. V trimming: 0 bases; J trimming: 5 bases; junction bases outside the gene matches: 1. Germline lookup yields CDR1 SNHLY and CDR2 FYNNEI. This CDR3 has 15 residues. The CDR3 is CASSEALAGDNEQFF. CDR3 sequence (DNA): TGTGCCAGCAGTGAAGCGCTAGCGGGAGACAATGAGCAGTTCTTC.

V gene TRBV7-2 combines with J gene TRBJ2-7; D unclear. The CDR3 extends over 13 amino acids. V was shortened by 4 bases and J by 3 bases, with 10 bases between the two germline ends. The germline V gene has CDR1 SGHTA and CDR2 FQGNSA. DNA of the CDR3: TGTGCCAGCAGCTCTCGTGATTTCTACGAGCAGTACTTC. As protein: CASSSRDFYEQYF.

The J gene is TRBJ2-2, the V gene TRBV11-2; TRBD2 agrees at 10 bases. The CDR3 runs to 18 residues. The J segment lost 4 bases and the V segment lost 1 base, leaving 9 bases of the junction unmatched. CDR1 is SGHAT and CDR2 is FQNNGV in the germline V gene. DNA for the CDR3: TGTGCCAGCAGCTTAGTAACAGGCCTAGCGGGAGTCACCGGGGAGCTGTTTTTT. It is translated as CASSLVTGLAGVTGELFF.

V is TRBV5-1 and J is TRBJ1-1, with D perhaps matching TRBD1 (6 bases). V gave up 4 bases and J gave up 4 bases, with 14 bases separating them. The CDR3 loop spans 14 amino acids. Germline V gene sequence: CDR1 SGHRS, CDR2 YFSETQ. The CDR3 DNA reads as TGCGCCAGCAGCCCCACAGGGTTCGGCACTGAAGCTTTCTTT. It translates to CASSPTGFGTEAFF.

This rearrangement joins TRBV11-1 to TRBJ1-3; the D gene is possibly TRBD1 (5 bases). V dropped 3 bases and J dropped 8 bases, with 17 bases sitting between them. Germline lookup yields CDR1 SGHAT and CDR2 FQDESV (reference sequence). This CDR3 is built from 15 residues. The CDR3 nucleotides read TGTGCCAGCAGCTTGGGACCGCAAATGGGGCACACCATATATTTT. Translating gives CASSLGPQMGHTIYF.

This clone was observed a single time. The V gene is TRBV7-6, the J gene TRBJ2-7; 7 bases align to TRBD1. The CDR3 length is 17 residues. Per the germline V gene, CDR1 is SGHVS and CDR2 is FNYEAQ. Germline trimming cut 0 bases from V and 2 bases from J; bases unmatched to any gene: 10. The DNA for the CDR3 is TGTGCCAGCAGCTTAGCATCCGGGACAGCCAACACCTACGAGCAGTACTTC. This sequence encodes CASSLASGTANTYEQYF.

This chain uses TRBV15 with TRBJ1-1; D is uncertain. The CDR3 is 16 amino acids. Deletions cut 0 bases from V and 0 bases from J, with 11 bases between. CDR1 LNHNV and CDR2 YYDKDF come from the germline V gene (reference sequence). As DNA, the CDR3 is TGTGCCACCAGCAGAGACACCGGGTTCATGAACACTGAAGCTTTCTTT. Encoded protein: CATSRDTGFMNTEAFF. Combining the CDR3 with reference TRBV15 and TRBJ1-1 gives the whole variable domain DAMVIQNPRYQVTQFGKPVTLSCSQTLNHNVMYWYQQKSSQAPKLLFHYYDKDFNNEADTPDNFQSRRPNTSFCFLDIRSPGLGDTAMYLCATSRDTGFMNTEAFFGQGTRLTVV.

The CDR3 sequence is CASGFDLGNTEAFF. CDR3 sequence (DNA): TGTGCTAGTGGTTTCGATCTTGGCAACACTGAAGCTTTCTTT. The chain carries TRBV12-5 and TRBJ1-1, with D unclear. Trimming cost V 3 bases and J 2 bases, with 10 bases left between them. Germline CDR1 reads LGHNT; CDR2 reads FRNRAP. This CDR3 region has 14 residues.

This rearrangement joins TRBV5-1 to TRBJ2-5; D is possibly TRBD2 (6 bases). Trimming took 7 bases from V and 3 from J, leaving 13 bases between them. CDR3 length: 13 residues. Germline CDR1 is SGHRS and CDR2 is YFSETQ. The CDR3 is CASSGLAKETQYF. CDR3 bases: TGCGCCAGCTCGGGACTCGCTAAAGAGACCCAGTACTTC. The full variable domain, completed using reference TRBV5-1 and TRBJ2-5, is KAGVTQTPRYLIKTRGQQVTLSCSPISGHRSVSWYQQTPGQGLQFLFEYFSETQRNKGNFPGRFSGRQFSNSRSEMNVSTLELGDSALYLCASSGLAKETQYFGPGTRLLVL.

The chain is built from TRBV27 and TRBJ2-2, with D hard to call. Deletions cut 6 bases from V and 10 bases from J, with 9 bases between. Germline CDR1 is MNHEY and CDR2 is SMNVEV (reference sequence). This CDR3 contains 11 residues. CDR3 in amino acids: CASRKTEELFF. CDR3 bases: TGTGCCAGCAGAAAAACGGAGGAGCTGTTTTTT.

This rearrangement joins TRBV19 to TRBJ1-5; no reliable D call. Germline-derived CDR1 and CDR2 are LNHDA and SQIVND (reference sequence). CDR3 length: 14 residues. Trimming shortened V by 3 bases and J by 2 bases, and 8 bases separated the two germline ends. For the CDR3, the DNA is TGTGCCAGTAGTATTGGGAGCGGCAATCAGCCCCAGCATTTT. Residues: CASSIGSGNQPQHF. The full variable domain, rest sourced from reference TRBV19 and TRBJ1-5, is DGGITQSPKYLFRKEGQNVTLSCEQNLNHDAMYWYRQDPGQGLRLIYYSQIVNDFQKGDIAEGYSVSREKKESFPLTVTSAQKNPTAFYLCASSIGSGNQPQHFGDGTRLSIL.